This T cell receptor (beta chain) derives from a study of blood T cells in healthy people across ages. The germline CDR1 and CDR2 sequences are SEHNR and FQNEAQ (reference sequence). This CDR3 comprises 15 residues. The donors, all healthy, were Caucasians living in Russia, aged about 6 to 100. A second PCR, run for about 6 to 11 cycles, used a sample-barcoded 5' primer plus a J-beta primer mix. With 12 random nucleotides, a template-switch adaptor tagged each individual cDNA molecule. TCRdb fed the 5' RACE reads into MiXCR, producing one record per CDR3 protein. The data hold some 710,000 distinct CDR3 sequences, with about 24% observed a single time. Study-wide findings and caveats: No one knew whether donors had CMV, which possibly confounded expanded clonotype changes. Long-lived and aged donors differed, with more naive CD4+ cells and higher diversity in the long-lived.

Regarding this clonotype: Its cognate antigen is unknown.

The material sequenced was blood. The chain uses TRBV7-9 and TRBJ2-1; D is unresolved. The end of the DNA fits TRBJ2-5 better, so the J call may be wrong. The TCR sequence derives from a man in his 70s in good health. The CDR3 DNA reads TGTGCCAGCAGCCCACGTTCCCATAACGGGGAGACCCAGTACTTC. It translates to CASSPRSHNGETQYF.